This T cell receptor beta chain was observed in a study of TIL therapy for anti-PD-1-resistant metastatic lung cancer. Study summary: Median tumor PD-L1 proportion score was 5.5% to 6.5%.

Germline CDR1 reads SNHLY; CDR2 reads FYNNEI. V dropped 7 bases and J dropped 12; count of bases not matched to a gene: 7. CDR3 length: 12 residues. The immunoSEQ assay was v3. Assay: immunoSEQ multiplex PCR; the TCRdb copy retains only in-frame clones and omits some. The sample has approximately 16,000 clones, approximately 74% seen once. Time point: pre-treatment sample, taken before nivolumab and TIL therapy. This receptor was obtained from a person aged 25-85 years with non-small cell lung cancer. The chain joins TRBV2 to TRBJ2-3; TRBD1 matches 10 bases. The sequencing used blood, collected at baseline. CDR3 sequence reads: CASKGQGDGQYF. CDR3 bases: TGTGCCAGCAAAGGACAGGGGGACGGTCAGTATTTT.